The 27 T cell receptor beta chains given below trace back to one sample, sequenced in a study of shared clonotypes between healthy human individuals (dated by TCRdb to the early 2020s). CD8 naive samples were obtained by positive selection for CCR7 among CD45RO-negative cells, yielding a CD45RA+CCR7+ population from which TemRA cells were excluded. The method was the immunoSEQ multiplex PCR assay. In TCRdb, the immuneACCESS table is reduced to in-frame sequences with V and J assigned. These tables do not hold every clone; where another copy was compared, an unresolved V gene accounts for under half, and the others remain unexplained. The sample table lists some 1,900,000 clones, around 96% of them with a count of one. In total, the top ten clones hold less than 1.5% of the sample. The sequenced material came from naive CD8+ T cells sorted from blood. The cell subset or site label corresponds to: CD45RA+CCR7+. The receptor source for this set is a man between 18 and 29 years old in good health.

V gene TRBV7-8 combines with J gene TRBJ1-1; D is undetermined. CDR3 length: 15 amino acids. CDR1 and CDR2 (germline): SGHVS, FQNEAQ. V was trimmed by 0 bases and J by 2 bases, leaving 10 bases between them. The CDR3 reads CASSLALGYNTEAFF. The DNA of the CDR3 is TGTGCCAGCAGCTTAGCGTTAGGGTACAACACTGAAGCTTTCTTT.

About this clone: In the same sample, other DNA sequences code for this CDR3. The gene calls are TRBV9 and TRBJ2-7; no clear D gene. The ends were cut back, 3 bases at V and 0 bases at J, with 10 bases in the middle. This CDR3 has 14 residues. The germline CDR1 and CDR2 sequences are SGDLS and YYNGEE. The CDR3 coding sequence is TGTGCCAGCAGCGGCCGAGACAACTCCTACGAGCAGTACTTC. Translating it yields CASSGRDNSYEQYF.

The rearrangement links TRBV7-9 to TRBJ2-7, with D possibly being TRBD1 (6 bases). This CDR3 has 15 residues. The germline CDR1 and CDR2 sequences are SEHNR and FQNEAQ (reference sequence). Trimming left V 5 bases short and J 0 bases short, with 14 bases between. Written as DNA, the CDR3 is TGTGCCAGCAGCCCCACAGGGTCCTACTCCTACGAGCAGTACTTC. It yields the protein CASSPTGSYSYEQYF.

The chain combines TRBV7-2 with TRBJ2-7; 9 bases fit TRBD2. CDR1 SGHTA and CDR2 FQGNSA come from the germline V gene. V shed 1 base, J shed 2 bases, and the junction held 6 bases outside the gene matches. The length of the CDR3 is 16 residues. Here the CDR3 reads CASSLEWREGTYEQYF. DNA for the CDR3: TGTGCCAGCAGCTTAGAGTGGCGGGAGGGGACCTACGAGCAGTACTTC.

In the case of this clone: Other DNA sequences in this specimen translate into the identical CDR3. This chain joins TRBV4-3 and TRBJ2-1; D remains ambiguous. The CDR3 totals 15 residues. Germline V gives CDR1 LGHNA, CDR2 YSLEER. The V and J ends lost 0 bases and 1 base respectively, with 7 bases between them. The CDR3 protein is CASSQDYSSYNEQFF. The CDR3 DNA is TGCGCCAGCAGCCAAGACTACAGTTCCTACAATGAGCAGTTCTTC.

V and J are TRBV29-1 and TRBJ1-2; tentatively, D is TRBD1 (5 bases). Trimming cost V 6 bases and J 2 bases, with 16 bases left between them. The V gene's germline CDR1 is SQVTM and CDR2 ANQGSEA. The length of the CDR3 is 14 residues. The CDR3 reads CSVPKTDANYGYTF. CDR3 bases: TGCAGCGTACCGAAGACAGATGCCAACTATGGCTACACCTTC. Using reference TRBV29-1 and TRBJ1-2 for the parts outside the CDR3, the full variable domain is SAVISQKPSRDICQRGTSLTIQCQVDSQVTMMFWYRQQPGQSLTLIATANQGSEATYESGFVIDKFPISRPNLTFSTLTVSNMSPEDSSIYLCSVPKTDANYGYTFGSGTRLTVV.

As regards this clone: Other DNA sequences from this sample encode an identical CDR3 as well. The V and J genes are TRBV6-1 and TRBJ2-3; TRBD2 matches at 12 bases. Trimming took 4 bases from V and 4 from J; bases not matched to a gene: 0. The CDR3 consists of 14 residues. CDR1 is MNHNS, CDR2 SASEGT, per germline. CDR3 sequence: CASSGLAGADTQYF. The CDR3, as DNA: TGTGCCAGCAGTGGACTAGCGGGAGCAGATACGCAGTATTTT.

V gene TRBV30 combines with J gene TRBJ2-1; TRBD2 aligns across 9 bases. J lost 4 bases, V lost 6 bases, and 13 bases had no gene match. In germline, CDR1 is GTSNPN, CDR2 SVGIG (reference sequence). The CDR3 is 16 residues long. This CDR3 reads CACHKPTSGLYNEQFF. The CDR3 coding sequence is TGTGCCTGTCACAAACCTACTAGCGGGCTTTACAATGAGCAGTTCTTC.

The chain recombines TRBV7-9 with TRBJ2-2; TRBD2 aligns across 12 bases. The germline V gene has CDR1 SEHNR and CDR2 FQNEAQ (reference sequence). Unmatched junction bases numbered 7, after V lost 5 bases and J lost 3 bases. This CDR3 has 17 amino acids. As DNA, the CDR3 is TGTGCCAGCAGCCCCCTTCCTAGCGGGAGGGACACCGGGGAGCTGTTTTTT. Amino acids: CASSPLPSGRDTGELFF.

About this clone: A read error may produce the germline difference seen at one junction end. The chain is built from TRBV29-1 and TRBJ2-6, with D possibly called TRBD1 or TRBD2 (5 bases each). CDR3 length: 15 amino acids. CDR1 and CDR2 (germline): SQVTM, ANQGSEA. CDR3 sequence (DNA): TGCAGCGTTGAAGGAGGGGTGTCTGAGGCCAACGTCCTGACTTTC. This sequence encodes CSVEGGVSEANVLTF.

CDR3 nucleotides: TGTGCCAGCAGCTTAACTGCGGCCGTGGGAAAGTTCTTC. Amino acid sequence: CASSLTAAVGKFF. The rearrangement uses TRBV7-3 and TRBJ2-1; D unresolved. This CDR3 region has 13 residues. Germline CDR1 is SGHTA and CDR2 is FQGTGA. The V and J ends lost 0 bases and 14 bases respectively, with 14 bases between them.

This chain uses TRBV2 with TRBJ2-5; weak D call: TRBD2 (6 bases). The CDR3 covers 15 residues. V lost 7 bases and J lost 1, with 16 bases in between. CDR1 is SNHLY, CDR2 FYNNEI, per germline. The CDR3 sequence is CASMGELLAQETQYF. CDR3 DNA sequence: TGTGCCAGCATGGGGGAACTACTAGCCCAAGAGACCCAGTACTTC.

This rearrangement joins TRBV6-5 to TRBJ2-1, with no clear D. The CDR3 covers 13 residues. V was shortened by 6 bases and J by 8 bases, with 14 bases between the two germline ends. Germline values: CDR1 MNHEY, CDR2 SVGAGI. For the CDR3, the DNA is TGTGCCAGCAGCGACCAAGCAAGCCATGAGCAGTTCTTC. Translating it yields CASSDQASHEQFF.

The chain is built from TRBV5-4 and TRBJ2-7; D is perhaps TRBD1 (6 bases). This CDR3 region has 13 residues. Germline CDR1 reads SGHNT; CDR2 reads YYREEE (reference sequence). Between the trimmed V and J ends, which lost 1 base and 5 bases, there was a span of 10 bases. CDR3 loop: CASSLPGTNEQYF. CDR3 sequence (DNA): TGTGCCAGCAGCTTGCCCGGGACAAACGAGCAGTACTTC.

The chain carries TRBV6-1 and TRBJ2-7, with 10 bases aligning to TRBD1. The CDR3 extends over 16 amino acids. CDR1 and CDR2 from the germline V gene are MNHNS and SASEGT. Unmatched junction bases numbered 5, after V lost 1 base and J lost 2 bases. The CDR3 protein is CASSEGDRGSPYEQYF. In DNA form, the CDR3 reads TGTGCCAGCAGTGAAGGGGACAGGGGAAGCCCCTACGAGCAGTACTTC.

The chain recombines TRBV14 with TRBJ2-2, with D maybe TRBD1 (5 bases). Germline CDR1 SGHDN, CDR2 FVKESK. CDR3 length: 16 amino acids. The V gene lost 0 bases and the J gene lost 6 bases, with 14 bases spanning the gap. The CDR3 nucleotides are TGTGCCAGCAGCCAAGAGGCAGGGTATAATGCCGGGGAGCTGTTTTTT. Translated, it gives CASSQEAGYNAGELFF.

The chain employs TRBV28 and TRBJ2-7, with TRBD1 matching 8 bases. The CDR3 runs to 15 residues. The junction had 10 bases not matched to a gene; V was cut back by 5 bases and J by 4 bases. Germline-derived CDR1 and CDR2 are MDHEN and SYDVKM. CDR3 region: CASSPPDRGNYEQYF. The CDR3 nucleotides read TGTGCCAGCAGTCCTCCCGACAGGGGTAATTACGAGCAGTACTTC.

This sequence joins TRBV7-9 and TRBJ2-2; TRBD2 matches at 7 bases. V lost 10 bases to trimming and J lost 3 bases; unmatched junction nucleotides: 11. The CDR3 spans 15 residues. Germline values: CDR1 SEHNR, CDR2 FQNEAQ (reference sequence). The CDR3 DNA reads TGTGCCATCGTACCACGGCTAGCGGACACCGGGGAGCTGTTTTTT. This gives the protein CAIVPRLADTGELFF.

The genes are TRBV15 and TRBJ1-3; D gene unclear. Germline assignment: CDR1 LNHNV and CDR2 YYDKDF (reference sequence). The germline V and J ends were trimmed by 5 bases and 0 bases, with 11 bases remaining between them. This CDR3 spans 15 amino acids. Here the CDR3 reads CATSPQASSGNTIYF. DNA of the CDR3: TGTGCCACCAGCCCCCAGGCGAGCTCTGGAAACACCATATATTTT.

The rearrangement uses TRBV4-1 and TRBJ2-7; D possibly matches TRBD1 or TRBD2 (5 bases each). The V end lost 2 bases, the J end lost 3 bases, and 11 bases lay between the germline ends. There are 14 residues in the CDR3. CDR1 MGHRA and CDR2 YSYEKL come from the germline V gene. The CDR3 here is CASSQKMGVYEQYF. The CDR3 nucleotides read TGCGCCAGCAGCCAAAAGATGGGGGTCTACGAGCAGTACTTC.

The chain links TRBV7-6 to TRBJ1-1; D is perhaps TRBD1 (6 bases). V lost 5 bases and J lost 8, with 12 bases in between. CDR1 SGHVS and CDR2 FNYEAQ come from the germline V gene. This CDR3 comprises 12 residues. The CDR3 loop is CASSQQGMEAFF. The CDR3, as DNA: TGTGCCAGCAGCCAACAGGGAATGGAAGCTTTCTTT. The full variable domain, in which reference TRBV7-6 and TRBJ1-1 provide the parts outside the CDR3, is GAGVSQSPRYKVTKRGQDVALRCDPISGHVSLYWYRQALGQGPEFLTYFNYEAQQDKSGLPNDRFSAERPEGSISTLTIQRTEQRDSAMYRCASSQQGMEAFFGQGTRLTVV.

The J gene is TRBJ2-3, the V gene TRBV5-4; TRBD2 matches 8 bases. V lost 3 bases and J lost 1; bases outside the gene matches: 4. The CDR3 covers 15 residues. From germline, CDR1 is SGHNT and CDR2 YYREEE (reference sequence). The CDR3 coding sequence is TGTGCCAGCAGCTCCACTAGCGGAGGCACAGATACGCAGTATTTT. This sequence encodes CASSSTSGGTDTQYF.

Concerning this clone itself: Other DNA sequences in the sample encode the same CDR3. This chain connects TRBV4-1 to TRBJ2-7; TRBD2 is a possible D gene (5 bases). Germline CDR1 is MGHRA and CDR2 is YSYEKL. The CDR3 extends over 13 amino acids. V lost 3 bases, J lost 2 bases, and 8 bases lay in between. The CDR3 DNA reads TGCGCCAGCAGCCATCCCGGGACCTACGAGCAGTACTTC. Translated: CASSHPGTYEQYF.

The chain uses TRBV19 and TRBJ1-1, with a possible D match to TRBD1 (5 bases). Germline V gene sequence: CDR1 LNHDA, CDR2 SQIVND (reference sequence). This CDR3 contains 13 residues. Trimming stripped 8 bases from V and 4 bases from J, with 14 bases between. CDR3 bases: TGTGCCAGTTCCCTTTCAGGGAGCACTGAAGCTTTCTTT. Encoded protein: CASSLSGSTEAFF.

The genes are TRBV30 and TRBJ2-5; maybe TRBD1 (5 bases). V gave up 0 bases and J gave up 1 base, with 12 bases separating them. The CDR3 is 15 amino acids. Germline values: CDR1 GTSNPN, CDR2 SVGIG (reference sequence). The chain's CDR3 is CAWSVGASSQETQYF. In nucleotides, the CDR3 is TGTGCCTGGAGTGTAGGGGCCAGCTCCCAAGAGACCCAGTACTTC.

The genes are TRBV6-1 and TRBJ1-5, with 7 bases identical to TRBD1. Germline V CDR1 and CDR2: MNHNS, SASEGT. J was trimmed by 5 bases and V by 4 bases; bases with no gene match: 5. This CDR3 spans 14 amino acids. DNA for the CDR3: TGTGCCAGCAGTGGATGGGACAGCTATCAGCCCCAGCATTTT. Amino acids: CASSGWDSYQPQHF.

CDR3 protein: CASSQFGDLNTEAFF. The CDR3 bases are TGTGCCAGTAGTCAGTTCGGCGACCTCAACACTGAAGCTTTCTTT. The V gene is TRBV19, the J gene TRBJ1-1; D gene ambiguous. CDR3 size: 15 residues. Germline V gene data show CDR1 as LNHDA and CDR2 as SQIVND (reference sequence). Trimming pared 5 bases from V and 2 bases from J, leaving 15 bases between. The whole variable domain, filled in from reference TRBV19 and TRBJ1-1, reads DGGITQSPKYLFRKEGQNVTLSCEQNLNHDAMYWYRQDPGQGLRLIYYSQIVNDFQKGDIAEGYSVSREKKESFPLTVTSAQKNPTAFYLCASSQFGDLNTEAFFGQGTRLTVV.